Presented here are 26 T cell receptor beta chains from one specimen sequenced in a study of cytomegalovirus exposure and HLA in healthy donors. The PCR contained 60 Vbeta and 13 Jbeta primers. The table came from immunoSEQ multiplex PCR; TCRdb's copy has only in-frame clones and leaves some out. The profile covers about 250,000 clones, with about four fifths appearing a single time and around 0.33% taken by the ten largest. The sequencing input was PBMCs. The receptor set was obtained from a girl aged 2 to 9 in good health and CMV-seronegative.

This clone was detected a few times. The chain couples TRBV15 to TRBJ2-4; D is perhaps TRBD1 (5 bases). CDR3 length equals 16 residues. V dropped 3 bases and J dropped 1 base, with 13 bases sitting between them. Germline assignment: CDR1 LNHNV and CDR2 YYDKDF (reference sequence). The CDR3 bases are TGTGCCACCAGCAGGAGACAGCTCGCGGCCAAAAACATTCAGTACTTC. It specifies CATSRRQLAAKNIQYF.

This chain connects TRBV28 to TRBJ2-5, with TRBD2 matching over 7 bases. Germline values: CDR1 MDHEN, CDR2 SYDVKM. The trim removed 1 base at V and 1 base at J, leaving 6 bases unmatched. The CDR3 totals 16 residues. CDR3 loop: CASSLSAGVGQETQYF. The CDR3 bases are TGTGCCAGCAGTTTATCCGCGGGAGTGGGCCAAGAGACCCAGTACTTC. Full variable domain (outside the CDR3, taken from reference TRBV28 and TRBJ2-5): DVKVTQSSRYLVKRTGEKVFLECVQDMDHENMFWYRQDPGLGLRLIYFSYDVKMKEKGDIPEGYSVSREKKERFSLILESASTNQTSMYLCASSLSAGVGQETQYFGPGTRLLVL.

The DNA for the CDR3 is TGTGCCAGCAGCCGCCTGGGGGGGGGCTCCTACGAGCAGTACTTC. It yields the protein CASSRLGGGSYEQYF. The chain carries TRBV13 and TRBJ2-7; TRBD2 agrees at 7 bases. Germline trimming cut 5 bases from V and 0 bases from J; bases unmatched to any gene: 7. The CDR3 has 15 residues. CDR1 and CDR2 from the germline V gene are PRHDT and FYEKMQ (reference sequence).

V usage is TRBV18 and J usage is TRBJ2-1; the D gene is possibly TRBD2 (6 bases). With 2 bases removed from V and 2 bases from J, the gap between germline ends came to 10 bases. Germline values: CDR1 KGHSH, CDR2 LQKENI. The CDR3 length is 15 residues. DNA of the CDR3: TGTGCCAGCTCACCAGGCAGGGAGGCCTACAATGAGCAGTTCTTC. This sequence encodes CASSPGREAYNEQFF. Full variable domain (outside the CDR3, taken from reference TRBV18 and TRBJ2-1): NAGVMQNPRHLVRRRGQEARLRCSPMKGHSHVYWYRQLPEEGLKFMVYLQKENIIDESGMPKERFSAEFPKEGPSILRIQQVVRGDSAAYFCASSPGREAYNEQFFGPGTRLTVL.

V usage is TRBV19 and J usage is TRBJ2-1; maybe TRBD1 (5 bases). Deletions cut 0 bases from V and 0 bases from J, with 18 bases between. This CDR3 is built from 19 residues. Looked up from germline, CDR1 is LNHDA and CDR2 is SQIVND (reference sequence). CDR3 sequence: CASSIDVLRQTASYNEQFF. In DNA form, the CDR3 reads TGTGCCAGTAGTATAGATGTCTTGCGCCAGACAGCCTCCTACAATGAGCAGTTCTTC.

The genes are TRBV18 and TRBJ1-5, with 7 bases matching TRBD1. The CDR3 runs to 17 residues. With 3 bases clipped from V and 2 bases from J, the junction kept 10 bases outside the gene matches. Germline CDR1 KGHSH, CDR2 LQKENI. In DNA, the CDR3 is TGTGCCAGCTCACCGCGCACCACAGGGGACGGCAATCAGCCCCAGCATTTT. Protein sequence: CASSPRTTGDGNQPQHF. Looking up the rest from reference TRBV18 and TRBJ1-5 gives the full variable domain: NAGVMQNPRHLVRRRGQEARLRCSPMKGHSHVYWYRQLPEEGLKFMVYLQKENIIDESGMPKERFSAEFPKEGPSILRIQQVVRGDSAAYFCASSPRTTGDGNQPQHFGDGTRLSIL.

The V and J genes are TRBV27 and TRBJ2-7; D is perhaps TRBD2 (6 bases). CDR3 length: 17 amino acids. Germline V gene lookup returns CDR1 MNHEY and CDR2 SMNVEV (reference sequence). The germline V and J ends were trimmed by 3 bases and 0 bases, with 18 bases remaining between them. Written as DNA, the CDR3 is TGTGCCAGCAGTTTTAAAGGTTGGCGGGAAGGCTCCTACGAGCAGTACTTC. This codes for CASSFKGWREGSYEQYF.

The chain has TRBV7-2 and TRBJ2-5; tentative D call: TRBD2 (6 bases). Germline CDR1 is SGHTA and CDR2 is FQGNSA. This CDR3 is 17 amino acids long. The V and J ends lost 5 bases and 4 bases respectively, with 23 bases between them. CDR3 in amino acids: CASSTPGATDRGETQYF. In nucleotides, the CDR3 is TGTGCCAGCAGCACCCCGGGAGCAACCGATAGGGGAGAGACCCAGTACTTC.

This clone was seen a single time. The chain couples TRBV5-1 to TRBJ2-1, with D tentatively TRBD1 (6 bases). The germline V gene has CDR1 SGHRS and CDR2 YFSETQ. The CDR3 runs 15 residues. The ends were cut back, 0 bases at V and 4 bases at J, with 11 bases in the middle. The CDR3 coding sequence is TGCGCCAGCAGCTTGGATCCGGGACAATACAATGAGCAGTTCTTC. It yields the protein CASSLDPGQYNEQFF.

The V and J genes are TRBV30 and TRBJ1-1, with D tentatively TRBD1 (6 bases). V shed 5 bases and J shed 5 bases, with 15 bases lying between them. CDR1 GTSNPN and CDR2 SVGIG come from the germline V gene (reference sequence). This CDR3 region has 13 residues. CDR3 region: CAWGPGQPTEAFF. CDR3 DNA sequence: TGTGCCTGGGGCCCGGGACAACCTACTGAAGCTTTCTTT.

This clone has only one observation. The rearrangement joins TRBV28 to TRBJ1-2; 7 bases align to TRBD1. With 6 bases clipped from V and 7 bases from J, the junction kept 11 bases outside the gene matches. Looked up from germline, CDR1 is MDHEN and CDR2 is SYDVKM. This CDR3 comprises 14 residues. Written as DNA, the CDR3 is TGTGCCAGCAGCCCTGGACAGGTCTTTGTTGGCTACACCTTC. Translated: CASSPGQVFVGYTF.

This clone was found a few times. V is TRBV29-1 and J is TRBJ2-1, with TRBD2 identical over 10 bases. Germline V CDR1 and CDR2: SQVTM, ANQGSEA. V gave up 0 bases and J gave up 8 bases; unmatched junction bases: 13. CDR3 size: 17 residues. For the CDR3, the DNA is TGCAGCGTTGAAGAACCTAGCGGGAGACGGGTGGGGGATGAGCAGTTCTTC. Protein sequence: CSVEEPSGRRVGDEQFF.

This clone was counted a single time. The J gene is TRBJ2-3, the V gene TRBV14, with 10 bases matching TRBD2. V dropped 2 bases and J dropped 5; count of bases not matched to a gene: 10. Germline-derived CDR1 and CDR2 are SGHDN and FVKESK. The CDR3 sequence is 17 residues long. The CDR3 is CASSQQSGRAAEDTQYF. The CDR3 nucleotides read TGTGCCAGCAGCCAACAGAGCGGGAGGGCCGCAGAAGATACGCAGTATTTT.

The V gene is TRBV7-2, the J gene TRBJ1-5; D is uncertain. The germline gives CDR1 SGHTA, CDR2 FQGNSA. This CDR3 is built from 13 residues. Trimming pared 1 base from V and 3 bases from J, leaving 4 bases between. CDR3 protein: CASSLGYNQPQHF. Here the CDR3 DNA reads TGTGCCAGCAGCTTAGGTTACAATCAGCCCCAGCATTTT.

The rearrangement joins TRBV5-5 to TRBJ1-2; maybe TRBD1 (6 bases). Germline loops: CDR1 SGHKS, CDR2 YYEKEE (reference sequence). CDR3 size: 17 residues. Trimming pared 0 bases from V and 4 bases from J, leaving 19 bases between. This CDR3 is CASSLVAHRVALYGYTF. CDR3 DNA sequence: TGTGCCAGCAGCTTGGTGGCCCACAGGGTGGCCCTCTATGGCTACACCTTC.

On this clone itself: A read error may account for a junction end that differs from germline. The rearrangement uses TRBV20-1 and TRBJ2-5, with 11 bases matching TRBD2. Germline V gene data show CDR1 as DFQATT and CDR2 as SNEGSKA (reference sequence). The CDR3 runs to 11 residues. The CDR3 nucleotides are TGTCGGGTAGCGGGAGGGGAGACCCAGTACTTC. Protein product: CRVAGGETQYF.

The chain employs TRBV5-1 and TRBJ2-7, with 10 bases lining up with TRBD2. The V gene end was trimmed by 6 bases and the J gene end by 0 bases; junction bases not matched to a gene: 3. Germline lookup yields CDR1 SGHRS and CDR2 YFSETQ. CDR3 length equals 14 residues. This CDR3 reads CASKRGGSSYEQYF. The CDR3 coding sequence is TGCGCCAGCAAGCGGGGGGGAAGCTCCTACGAGCAGTACTTC.

The J gene is TRBJ2-1, the V gene TRBV27, with TRBD1 identical over 8 bases. The length of the CDR3 is 14 residues. Germline CDR1 and CDR2: MNHEY and SMNVEV (reference sequence). Trimming cost V 5 bases and J 7 bases; bases outside gene matches: 7. CDR3 amino acids: CASSPGGPWNEQFF. CDR3 DNA sequence: TGTGCCAGCAGTCCAGGGGGCCCCTGGAATGAGCAGTTCTTC.

This chain links TRBV10-3 with TRBJ1-2; D uncertain. This CDR3 is 16 amino acids long. Per the germline V gene, CDR1 is ENHRY and CDR2 is SYGVKD. Deletions cut 8 bases from V and 2 bases from J, with 21 bases between. The CDR3, as DNA: TGTGCCATCTGGGCCAACGCGGAGGGCCCAAACTATGGCTACACCTTC. Protein sequence: CAIWANAEGPNYGYTF.

This clone was counted between two and nine times. V and J are TRBV18 and TRBJ2-1; TRBD1 aligns across 8 bases. After removal of 2 bases from V and 5 bases from J, the junction contained 5 bases not matched to a gene. This CDR3 contains 15 residues. In germline, CDR1 is KGHSH, CDR2 LQKENI. CDR3 nucleotides: TGTGCCAGCTCACCAGGACAGGGCAAGGACAATGAGCAGTTCTTC. This translates into CASSPGQGKDNEQFF.

CDR3 residues: CASSLDRGTDTQYF. The CDR3 nucleotides read TGTGCCAGCAGCTTAGATCGGGGCACAGATACGCAGTATTTT. This rearrangement joins TRBV7-8 to TRBJ2-3; D call uncertain. CDR1 and CDR2 (germline): SGHVS, FQNEAQ. This CDR3 is 14 amino acids long. Between the trimmed V and J ends, which lost 1 base and 1 base, there was a span of 6 bases.

The chain carries TRBV27 and TRBJ1-5; D not resolved. CDR1 is MNHEY and CDR2 is SMNVEV in the germline V gene (reference sequence). Trimming pared 6 bases from V and 0 bases from J, leaving 6 bases between. The CDR3 runs to 13 residues. The CDR3 loop reads CASRRYSNQPQHF. The CDR3 nucleotides read TGTGCCAGCAGGAGGTATAGCAATCAGCCCCAGCATTTT.

The gene calls are TRBV2 and TRBJ2-3; 7 bases align to TRBD2. V trimming: 4 bases; J trimming: 5 bases; junction bases outside the gene matches: 9. This CDR3 comprises 15 residues. Germline loops: CDR1 SNHLY, CDR2 FYNNEI. DNA of the CDR3: TGTGCCAGCAGTGGGCTGGCGGGGGATTTAGATACGCAGTATTTT. It encodes CASSGLAGDLDTQYF.

This sequence joins TRBV9 and TRBJ2-1; possible D gene TRBD2, 5 bases. CDR3 length: 14 residues. CDR1 is SGDLS and CDR2 is YYNGEE in the germline V gene. V lost 0 bases, J lost 7 bases, and 11 bases lay in between. The CDR3 DNA sequence: TGTGCCAGCAGCGTAGGGCCAGGCGGGAATGAGCAGTTCTTC. It codes for CASSVGPGGNEQFF.

The table lists this clone with a count of one. V is TRBV5-1 and J is TRBJ2-7, with 8 bases identical to TRBD2. CDR1 SGHRS and CDR2 YFSETQ come from the germline V gene. Germline trimming cut 3 bases from V and 0 bases from J; bases unmatched to any gene: 8. CDR3 length equals 16 residues. The CDR3 loop is CASSSFLAGPSYEQYF. CDR3 nucleotides: TGCGCCAGCAGCTCCTTCCTAGCGGGCCCCTCCTACGAGCAGTACTTC.

J is TRBJ2-5 and V is TRBV4-1; 12 bases agree with TRBD2. The J call is doubtful: the DNA matches TRBJ2-7 better. CDR1 and CDR2 (germline): MGHRA, YSYEKL. The CDR3 sequence is 14 residues long. CDR3 sequence (DNA): TGCGCCAGCAGTCTGACTAGCGGGAGCTACGAGCAGTACTTC. As protein: CASSLTSGSYEQYF.